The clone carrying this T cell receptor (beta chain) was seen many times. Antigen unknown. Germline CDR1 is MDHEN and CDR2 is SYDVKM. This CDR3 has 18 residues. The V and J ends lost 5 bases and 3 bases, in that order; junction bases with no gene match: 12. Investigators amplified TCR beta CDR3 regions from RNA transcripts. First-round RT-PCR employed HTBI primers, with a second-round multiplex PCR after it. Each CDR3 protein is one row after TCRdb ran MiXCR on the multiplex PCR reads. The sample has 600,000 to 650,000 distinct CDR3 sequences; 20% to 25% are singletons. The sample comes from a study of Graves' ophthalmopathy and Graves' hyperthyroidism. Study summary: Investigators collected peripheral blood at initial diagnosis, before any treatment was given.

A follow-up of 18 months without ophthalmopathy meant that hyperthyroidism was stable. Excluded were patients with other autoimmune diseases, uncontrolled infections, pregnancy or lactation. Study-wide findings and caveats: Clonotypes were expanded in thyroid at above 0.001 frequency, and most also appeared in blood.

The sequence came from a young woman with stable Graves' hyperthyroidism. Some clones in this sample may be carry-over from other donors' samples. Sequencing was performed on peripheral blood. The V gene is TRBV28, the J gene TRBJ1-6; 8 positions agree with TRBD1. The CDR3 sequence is CASSPGTGHASYNSPLHF. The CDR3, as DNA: TGTGCCAGCAGTCCGGGGACAGGTCATGCGAGCTATAATTCACCCCTCCACTTT.